The T cell receptor beta chain under discussion was sequenced for a study of identical twins. Overall study findings and caveats: Clonotypes of the beta chain that were abundant in cord blood carried fewer insertions (memory repertoires showed none).

From the 5' RACE reads, TCRdb called clonotypes with MiXCR, one entry per CDR3 protein. The sample holds roughly 250,000 distinct CDR3 sequences, roughly an eighth seen once. In the case of this clonotype: Its antigen is unknown.

The TCR was taken from a woman under 30 in good health. The sample comprised memory (CD45RO+) T cells sorted from blood.

The CDR3 DNA is TGTGCCAGCAGCCAAGGGCTCACTAGCACAGATACGCAGTATTTT. Its protein is CASSQGLTSTDTQYF. The V and J genes are TRBV14 and TRBJ2-3; D is ambiguous. Germline lookup yields CDR1 SGHDN and CDR2 FVKESK. This CDR3 region has 15 residues. Trimming stripped 1 base from V and 0 bases from J, with 8 bases between.